This TCR beta chain derives from a study of CD8 T cells in Susac syndrome. Study conclusions and caveats: The study's TCR sequencing and HLA analysis covered a relatively small number of individuals, and the study acknowledged this.

Negative isolation was used for CD8+ and CD4+ T cells and FACS enrichment for TEMRA cells. Random hexamers served to reverse transcribe roughly 0.45 to 1 ug RNA. Across 54 Vbeta and 13 Jbeta, TCR beta CDR3 was amplified with immunoSEQ multiplex PCR. A single record per CDR3 protein comes from TCRdb applying MiXCR to the immunoSEQ multiplex PCR reads. This sample carries 160,000 or so distinct CDR3 sequences, roughly 96% of them seen once, and the ten largest clones take roughly 0.16%. This CDR3 has 18 residues. Unmatched junction bases numbered 12, after V lost 0 bases and J lost 0 bases. Germline V gene lookup returns CDR1 SQVTM and CDR2 ANQGSEA. Of note for this clonotype: The antigen is undetermined.

The origin of this receptor is a human donor with multiple sclerosis. The chain combines TRBV29-1 with TRBJ1-2; 8 bases line up with TRBD1. The sample consisted of CD8+ T cells from PBMCs. The CDR3 DNA follows: TGCAGCGTTGAAGATTTAGTCGGGGACAGGCGCCCTAACTATGGCTACACCTTC. The encoded protein is CSVEDLVGDRRPNYGYTF.